This TCR beta chain stems from a study of T cell changes during pregnancy in multiple sclerosis. Here immunoSEQ multiplex PCR was the method, and the copy in TCRdb shows in-frame clones only, minus some. The sample holds 40,000 to 55,000 clones; approximately 90% are singletons and the top ten take just over 8%. The V gene end was trimmed by 2 bases and the J gene end by 4 bases; junction bases not matched to a gene: 5. CDR3 length equals 15 residues. The V gene's germline CDR1 is SGDLS and CDR2 YYNGEE. V gene TRBV9 combines with J gene TRBJ2-1; TRBD2 matches 8 bases. The sequencing here drew on CD8+ T cells from peripheral blood mononuclear cells, taken in the second trimester of pregnancy. This TCR derives from a female donor with multiple sclerosis, enrolled in a pregnancy study. CDR3 sequence reads: CASSVSGGNYNEQFF. The CDR3 region has the DNA TGTGCCAGCAGCGTGTCGGGGGGGAATTACAATGAGCAGTTCTTC.